This passage covers 24 T cell receptor beta chains from one sample sequenced in a study of blood T cell repertoires in COVID-19. Only in-frame clones appear in the TCRdb table, and some are missing; sequencing was by immunoSEQ multiplex PCR. The profile shows about 37,000 clones, around 87% of them singletons. Sequencing was performed on peripheral blood. The receptors here all came from a human donor in a cohort sampled during active COVID-19.

V gene TRBV3-1 (or the pseudogene TRBV3-2) combines with J gene TRBJ1-1; TRBD1 is a possible D gene (5 bases). The CDR3 totals 15 residues. Between the trimmed V and J ends, which lost 4 bases and 3 bases, there was a span of 15 bases. Per the germline V gene, CDR1 is LGHDT and CDR2 is YNNKEL (reference sequence). The chain's CDR3 is CASSLAGGGDTEAFF. CDR3 bases: TGTGCCAGCAGCCTGGCGGGGGGGGGTGACACTGAAGCTTTCTTT.

The V gene is TRBV5-1, the J gene TRBJ1-3, with D maybe TRBD1 (6 bases). Germline CDR1 is SGHRS and CDR2 is YFSETQ. The CDR3 extends over 15 amino acids. The ends were cut back, 3 bases at V and 4 bases at J, with 14 bases in the middle. The CDR3 DNA follows: TGCGCCAGCAGCTCTACAGGGTTTGACGGAAACACCATATATTTT. Protein: CASSSTGFDGNTIYF.

The V call is TRBV19, the J call TRBJ1-1; D call uncertain. Germline assignment: CDR1 LNHDA and CDR2 SQIVND (reference sequence). Trimming took off 2 bases at V and 1 base at J, with 11 bases between the two ends. The CDR3 totals 15 residues. CDR3 sequence reads: CASSIRWSSNTEAFF. CDR3 coding DNA: TGTGCCAGTAGTATAAGGTGGAGTTCGAACACTGAAGCTTTCTTT. Complete variable domain (other parts from reference TRBV19 and TRBJ1-1): DGGITQSPKYLFRKEGQNVTLSCEQNLNHDAMYWYRQDPGQGLRLIYYSQIVNDFQKGDIAEGYSVSREKKESFPLTVTSAQKNPTAFYLCASSIRWSSNTEAFFGQGTRLTVV.

J is TRBJ1-2 and V is TRBV28; TRBD1 agrees at 8 bases. The CDR3 is 15 amino acids. V was pared by 7 bases and J by 4 bases, with 11 bases of the junction left unmatched. The germline V gene has CDR1 MDHEN and CDR2 SYDVKM. The CDR3 nucleotides are TGTGCCAGCATGCGCCTGGACAGGGAGGGCTATGGCTACACCTTC. It yields the protein CASMRLDREGYGYTF.

This rearrangement joins TRBV4-1 to TRBJ1-1, with a weak D call TRBD1 (6 bases). The germline gives CDR1 MGHRA, CDR2 YSYEKL. The CDR3 sequence is 15 residues long. The V gene lost 0 bases and the J gene lost 4 bases, with 12 bases spanning the gap. The chain's CDR3 is CASSQDRGRGTEAFF. For the CDR3, the DNA is TGCGCCAGCAGCCAAGATCGAGGCAGGGGCACTGAAGCTTTCTTT.

The gene calls are TRBV12-3 or TRBV12-4 and TRBJ1-5, with D uncertain. The CDR3 has 13 residues. V was pared by 6 bases and J by 4 bases, with 10 bases between. CDR3: CASRAGGNQPQHF. In nucleotides, the CDR3 is TGTGCCAGCAGGGCGGGAGGAAATCAGCCCCAGCATTTT.

CDR3 amino acids: CASSYSSPSRQGKEWWNEQYF. The DNA of the CDR3 is TGTGCCAGCAGTTACTCTAGTCCATCCCGCCAGGGGAAAGAGTGGTGGAACGAGCAGTACTTC. The rearrangement joins TRBV6-2 or TRBV6-3 to TRBJ2-7, with TRBD1 as a possible D gene (6 bases). The CDR3 length is 21 residues. V was trimmed by 0 bases and J by 5 bases, leaving 32 bases between them. CDR1 and CDR2 (germline): MNHEY, SVGEGT.

The J gene is TRBJ2-7, the V gene TRBV7-9, with TRBD1 matching over 11 bases. The CDR3 consists of 16 residues. Trimming took 0 bases from V and 0 from J; bases not matched to a gene: 1. CDR1 SEHNR and CDR2 FQNEAQ come from the germline V gene (reference sequence). The CDR3 here is CASSLAGQGDSYEQYF. The CDR3 nucleotides read TGTGCCAGCAGCTTAGCGGGACAGGGGGACTCCTACGAGCAGTACTTC.

The rearrangement links TRBV2 to TRBJ2-3; 14 nucleotides agree with TRBD2. Germline lookup yields CDR1 SNHLY and CDR2 FYNNEI. Trimming cost V 7 bases and J 3 bases; bases outside gene matches: 12. The CDR3 spans 18 residues. Here the CDR3 reads CASTGHQTSGGATDTQYF. The CDR3 region has the DNA TGTGCCAGCACCGGACATCAGACTAGCGGGGGGGCTACAGATACGCAGTATTTT.

The CDR3 sequence is CASSILGQGGQPQHF. The CDR3, as DNA: TGTGCCAGTAGTATCTTGGGACAGGGGGGTCAGCCCCAGCATTTT. The chain links TRBV19 to TRBJ1-5, with 11 positions matching TRBD1. CDR3 length: 15 residues. The germline V gene has CDR1 LNHDA and CDR2 SQIVND (reference sequence). Trimming took 3 bases from V and 6 from J; bases not matched to a gene: 4.

The chain carries TRBV10-1 and TRBJ2-2; D unresolved. Trimming left V 2 bases short and J 4 bases short, with 5 bases between. Germline V gene data show CDR1 as WNHNN and CDR2 as SYGVQD (reference sequence). The CDR3 length is 13 residues. The CDR3 loop is CASSEVSTGELFF. The CDR3 DNA reads as TGCGCCAGCAGTGAGGTCAGCACCGGGGAGCTGTTTTTT.

The rearrangement links TRBV6-5 to TRBJ1-4; the D gene is possibly TRBD1 (6 bases). The CDR3 totals 12 residues. The germline gives CDR1 MNHEY, CDR2 SVGAGI. Trimming removed 7 bases at V and 5 bases at J, with 8 bases between. CDR3 sequence reads: CASTRGNEKLFF. DNA for the CDR3: TGTGCCAGCACCAGGGGAAATGAAAAACTGTTTTTT.

V usage is TRBV11-3 and J usage is TRBJ2-5; a weak D match, TRBD2 (7 bases). The CDR3 spans 14 residues. CDR1 is SGHNT and CDR2 is YENEEA in the germline V gene. Trimming took 5 bases from V and 5 from J, leaving 15 bases between them. The CDR3 nucleotides are TGTGCCAGCAGCCCGGGGGGCGATTGGGAGACCCAGTACTTC. Encoded protein: CASSPGGDWETQYF.

The chain links TRBV5-6 to TRBJ1-5; tentative D call: TRBD1 (6 bases). Germline V lookup: CDR1 SGHDT, CDR2 YYEEEE. Trimming shortened V by 5 bases and J by 7 bases, and 22 bases separated the two germline ends. This CDR3 contains 16 residues. In DNA form, the CDR3 reads TGTGCCAGCAGTTCCTTTACAGGGTCGGGTGAACAGCCCCAGCATTTT. The encoded protein is CASSSFTGSGEQPQHF. Drawing the rest from reference TRBV5-6 and TRBJ1-5, the complete variable domain is DAGVTQSPTHLIKTRGQQVTLRCSPKSGHDTVSWYQQALGQGPQFIFQYYEEEERQRGNFPDRFSGHQFPNYSSELNVNALLLGDSALYLCASSSFTGSGEQPQHFGDGTRLSIL.

V and J are TRBV7-2 and TRBJ2-4, with D perhaps matching TRBD2 (6 bases). Germline V lookup: CDR1 SGHTA, CDR2 FQGNSA. With 5 bases removed from V and 7 bases from J, the gap between germline ends came to 18 bases. The CDR3 consists of 15 residues. This CDR3 reads CASSPIRAGSNIQYF. The CDR3 bases are TGTGCCAGCAGCCCCATTCGGGCGGGGTCGAACATTCAGTACTTC. The full variable domain, completed using reference TRBV7-2 and TRBJ2-4, is GAGVSQSPSNKVTEKGKDVELRCDPISGHTALYWYRQSLGQGLEFLIYFQGNSAPDKSGLPSDRFSAERTGGSVSTLTIQRTQQEDSAVYLCASSPIRAGSNIQYFGAGTRLSVL.

The chain carries TRBV4-1 and TRBJ1-6, with a possible D match to TRBD1 (5 bases). Germline loops: CDR1 MGHRA, CDR2 YSYEKL. Trimming stripped 0 bases from V and 10 bases from J, with 16 bases between. The CDR3 sequence is 16 residues long. This CDR3 reads CASSQEGRGLGSPLHF. The DNA of the CDR3 is TGCGCCAGCAGCCAAGAGGGGAGGGGCCTGGGGTCACCCCTCCACTTT.

This clone was picked up one time. This chain uses TRBV27 with TRBJ1-4, with 7 bases fitting TRBD1. J was trimmed by 0 bases and V by 8 bases; bases with no gene match: 6. CDR1 is MNHEY and CDR2 is SMNVEV in the germline V gene (reference sequence). The CDR3 loop spans 15 amino acids. Here the CDR3 reads CASADRAATNEKLFF. The CDR3 nucleotides are TGTGCCAGCGCAGACAGGGCCGCAACTAATGAAAAACTGTTTTTT.

V and J are TRBV9 and TRBJ2-3; a possible D gene is TRBD2 (6 bases). Trimming took off 1 base at V and 6 bases at J, with 18 bases between the two ends. The CDR3 loop spans 16 amino acids. Germline CDR1 is SGDLS and CDR2 is YYNGEE. CDR3 sequence (DNA): TGTGCCAGCAGCGTAACGTCTAGCGAAGTCGTCGATACGCAGTATTTT. As protein: CASSVTSSEVVDTQYF.

V and J are TRBV5-8 and TRBJ1-6; TRBD1 might be the D (5 bases). The CDR3 extends over 17 amino acids. From germline, CDR1 is SGHTS and CDR2 YDEGEE. V was trimmed by 4 bases and J by 0 bases, leaving 14 bases between them. The CDR3, as DNA: TGTGCCAGCAGCCTACTACAGGCGAGCTCCTATAATTCACCCCTCCACTTT. Encoded protein: CASSLLQASSYNSPLHF. Together with reference TRBV5-8 and TRBJ1-6, the CDR3 gives the full variable domain: EAGVTQSPTHLIKTRGQQATLRCSPISGHTSVYWYQQALGLGLQFLLWYDEGEERNRGNFPPRFSGRQFPNYSSELNVNALELEDSALYLCASSLLQASSYNSPLHFGNGTRLTVT.

V gene TRBV28 combines with J gene TRBJ2-7, with D unclear. The CDR3 is 13 residues long. The V gene lost 3 bases and the J gene lost 2 bases, with 8 bases spanning the gap. CDR1 MDHEN and CDR2 SYDVKM come from the germline V gene. CDR3 region: CASSFNRPYEQYF. The CDR3 coding sequence is TGTGCCAGCAGTTTTAACAGACCCTACGAGCAGTACTTC.

The chain joins TRBV5-5 to TRBJ1-2; D might be TRBD1 (5 bases). V was shortened by 5 bases and J by 0 bases, with 14 bases between the two germline ends. The CDR3 runs 15 residues. Germline V gives CDR1 SGHKS, CDR2 YYEKEE (reference sequence). The CDR3 spells CASSPGGGSNYGYTF. CDR3 nucleotide sequence: TGTGCCAGCAGTCCCGGGGGAGGTTCTAACTATGGCTACACCTTC. Full variable domain (outside the CDR3, taken from reference TRBV5-5 and TRBJ1-2): DAGVTQSPTHLIKTRGQQVTLRCSPISGHKSVSWYQQVLGQGPQFIFQYYEKEERGRGNFPDRFSARQFPNYSSELNVNALLLGDSALYLCASSPGGGSNYGYTFGSGTRLTVV.

This clone was detected once. The rearrangement joins TRBV7-7 to TRBJ1-1, with 7 bases that match TRBD1. Germline CDR1 reads SSHAT; CDR2 reads FNYEAQ (reference sequence). The CDR3 contains 15 residues. V lost 6 bases and J lost 0; bases outside the gene matches: 7. The CDR3 is CASRAWTGMNTEAFF. The CDR3 region has the DNA TGTGCCAGCAGAGCCTGGACAGGCATGAACACTGAAGCTTTCTTT.

The V call is TRBV14, the J call TRBJ2-6; D possibly corresponds to TRBD2 (7 bases). The ends were cut back, 5 bases at V and 3 bases at J, with 11 bases in the middle. This CDR3 region has 15 residues. Per germline, CDR1 SGHDN and CDR2 FVKESK. CDR3 loop: CASSRGGLGANVLTF. CDR3 bases: TGTGCCAGCAGCAGGGGGGGGCTTGGGGCCAACGTCCTGACTTTC.

CDR3: CASTLDGWNTEAFF. The DNA of the CDR3 is TGTGCCAGCACCTTGGACGGTTGGAACACTGAAGCTTTCTTT. The gene calls are TRBV7-9 and TRBJ1-1, with D unclear. The CDR3 loop spans 14 amino acids. Trimming took 7 bases from V and 1 from J, leaving 13 bases between them. Germline values: CDR1 SEHNR, CDR2 FQNEAQ (reference sequence).